The rows below give T cell receptor beta chains drawn from one sample of a study of T cells in localized non-small cell lung cancer. The method was immunoSEQ multiplex PCR; TCRdb's version includes in-frame clones alone and lacks a portion of them. This sample carries 20,000 to 30,000 clones, about four fifths of them seen once, and the ten largest clones take roughly 4.8%. Sample: PBMCs, taken before any cancer treatment. The receptor source for this set is a man aged 40-75 years with stage II lung adenocarcinoma. The CDR3 runs from the conserved cysteine through the conserved F or W. The order of the fields is V gene, clone size, J gene, D gene, CDR3 DNA, CDR3 protein. D genes are given only for firm matches. The listing skips clone size in some rows; elsewhere it reads once, few, many or a size class.

v_gene: TRBV5-4; abundance: .; j_gene: TRBJ2-3; d_gene: TRBD1; CDR3nt: TGTGCCAGCAGACGCGACAGGGGGACAGATACGCAGTATTTT; CDR3aa: CASRRDRGTDTQYF
v_gene: TRBV5-8; abundance: .; j_gene: TRBJ1-2; d_gene: TRBD1; CDR3nt: TGTGCCAGCAGTAGGGGACAGGGGACGGGCTACACCTTC; CDR3aa: CASSRGQGTGYTF
v_gene: TRBV30; abundance: .; j_gene: TRBJ2-2; d_gene: .; CDR3nt: TGTGCCTGGAGTGTCGTAGAGGTCACCGGGGAGCTGTTTTTT; CDR3aa: CAWSVVEVTGELFF
v_gene: TRBV6-6; abundance: once; j_gene: TRBJ2-6; d_gene: .; CDR3nt: TGTGCCAGCAGGAACAGAGCCGGGGCCAACGTCCTGACTTTC; CDR3aa: CASRNRAGANVLTF
v_gene: TRBV9; abundance: .; j_gene: TRBJ2-6; d_gene: .; CDR3nt: TGTGCCAGCAGCCCCACAGGGTATGGGGCCAACGTCCTGACTTTC; CDR3aa: CASSPTGYGANVLTF
v_gene: TRBV5-4; abundance: .; j_gene: TRBJ1-1; d_gene: TRBD1; CDR3nt: TGTGCCAGCAGCTTGGACAGGGGTGACACTGAAGCTTTCTTT; CDR3aa: CASSLDRGDTEAFF
v_gene: TRBV9; abundance: .; j_gene: TRBJ1-6; d_gene: .; CDR3nt: TGTGCCAGCAGCGTAGGGGGGGAAAGGGGTTCACCCCTCCACTTT; CDR3aa: CASSVGGERGSPLHF
v_gene: TRBV5-1; abundance: .; j_gene: TRBJ2-1; d_gene: TRBD1; CDR3nt: TGCGCCAGCAGCCCAGGGACAGGGGCATACAATGAGCAGTTCTTC; CDR3aa: CASSPGTGAYNEQFF
v_gene: TRBV19; abundance: few; j_gene: TRBJ1-1; d_gene: .; CDR3nt: TGTGCCAGTAGTCTAGGACGGCAAGCTTTCTTT; CDR3aa: CASSLGRQAFF
v_gene: TRBV28; abundance: .; j_gene: TRBJ2-1; d_gene: TRBD2; CDR3nt: TGTGCCAGCAGTTTATTTTCTGAGGGGACTAGCGGGAGACGGGCGTTCTTC; CDR3aa: CASSLFSEGTSGRRAFF
v_gene: TRBV14; abundance: .; j_gene: TRBJ2-1; d_gene: .; CDR3nt: TGTGCCAGCAGCGTCATGAGGAAGCAGTTCTTC; CDR3aa: CASSVMRKQFF
v_gene: TRBV16; abundance: .; j_gene: TRBJ1-3; d_gene: .; CDR3nt: TGTGCCAGCAGCCAAGGGCGGGGTAACTCTGGAAACACCATATATTTT; CDR3aa: CASSQGRGNSGNTIYF
v_gene: TRBV29-1; abundance: few; j_gene: TRBJ1-1; d_gene: .; CDR3nt: TGCAGCGTTGAAAGGGCTGTGGGAACTGAAGCTTTCTTT; CDR3aa: CSVERAVGTEAFF
v_gene: TRBV6-1; abundance: .; j_gene: TRBJ2-3; d_gene: TRBD1; CDR3nt: TGTGCCAGCAGTATAAACAGGGGAGATACGCAGTATTTT; CDR3aa: CASSINRGDTQYF
v_gene: TRBV7-2; abundance: once; j_gene: TRBJ2-5; d_gene: .; CDR3nt: TGTGCCAGCAGCGGGGGGCCCGTGGAGACCCAGTACTTC; CDR3aa: CASSGGPVETQYF
v_gene: TRBV7-2; abundance: .; j_gene: TRBJ1-2; d_gene: .; CDR3nt: TGTGCCAGCAGCACATTAATCCAGGGCTACACCTTC; CDR3aa: CASSTLIQGYTF
v_gene: TRBV19; abundance: .; j_gene: TRBJ2-2; d_gene: TRBD1; CDR3nt: TGTGCCAGTAGTACGACAGGGACGAACACCGGGGAGCTGTTTTTT; CDR3aa: CASSTTGTNTGELFF
v_gene: TRBV11-2; abundance: once; j_gene: TRBJ1-1; d_gene: .; CDR3nt: TGTGCCAGCAGCAGGACGACGAACACTGAAGCTTTCTTT; CDR3aa: CASSRTTNTEAFF
v_gene: TRBV30; abundance: .; j_gene: TRBJ1-6; d_gene: TRBD1; CDR3nt: TGTGCCTGGGGGACAGGGGGCTATTCACCCCTCCACTTT; CDR3aa: CAWGTGGYSPLHF
v_gene: TRBV11-3; abundance: .; j_gene: TRBJ2-1; d_gene: .; CDR3nt: TGTGCCAGCAGCCCTTCCTATACAGGGTATGAGCAGTTCTTC; CDR3aa: CASSPSYTGYEQFF
v_gene: TRBV10-3; abundance: .; j_gene: TRBJ2-3; d_gene: .; CDR3nt: TGTGCCATCAGAAGCGGTGGAGATACGCAGTATTTT; CDR3aa: CAIRSGGDTQYF
v_gene: TRBV7-2; abundance: .; j_gene: TRBJ2-3; d_gene: .; CDR3nt: TGTGCCAGCAGCTTTTCGCGGGATCGGACAGATACGCAGTATTTT; CDR3aa: CASSFSRDRTDTQYF
v_gene: TRBV29-1; abundance: .; j_gene: TRBJ1-3; d_gene: .; CDR3nt: TGCAGCGTTGTCAGTGGCGCGGGAAACACCATATATTTT; CDR3aa: CSVVSGAGNTIYF
v_gene: TRBV28; abundance: once; j_gene: TRBJ1-1; d_gene: .; CDR3nt: TGTGCCAGCAGTACTCTCCACAGGGCCTACACTGAAGCTTTCTTT; CDR3aa: CASSTLHRAYTEAFF
v_gene: TRBV11-3; abundance: .; j_gene: TRBJ2-5; d_gene: TRBD2; CDR3nt: TGTGCCAGCAGCACGGGAGGGGGAGAGACCCAGTACTTC; CDR3aa: CASSTGGGETQYF
v_gene: TRBV18; abundance: .; j_gene: TRBJ2-7; d_gene: .; CDR3nt: TGTGCCAGCTCACCACCTAGGCAGTCGAACTCCTACGAGCAGTACTTC; CDR3aa: CASSPPRQSNSYEQYF
v_gene: TRBV11-3; abundance: .; j_gene: TRBJ1-1; d_gene: .; CDR3nt: TGTGCCAGCAGCTTAGAAGGGGCAGCCAAAGCTTTCTTT; CDR3aa: CASSLEGAAKAFF
v_gene: TRBV10-3; abundance: .; j_gene: TRBJ2-7; d_gene: TRBD2; CDR3nt: TGTGCCATCAGTGAGCCAAGCGGGAGAGCAACCTACGAGCAGTACTTC; CDR3aa: CAISEPSGRATYEQYF